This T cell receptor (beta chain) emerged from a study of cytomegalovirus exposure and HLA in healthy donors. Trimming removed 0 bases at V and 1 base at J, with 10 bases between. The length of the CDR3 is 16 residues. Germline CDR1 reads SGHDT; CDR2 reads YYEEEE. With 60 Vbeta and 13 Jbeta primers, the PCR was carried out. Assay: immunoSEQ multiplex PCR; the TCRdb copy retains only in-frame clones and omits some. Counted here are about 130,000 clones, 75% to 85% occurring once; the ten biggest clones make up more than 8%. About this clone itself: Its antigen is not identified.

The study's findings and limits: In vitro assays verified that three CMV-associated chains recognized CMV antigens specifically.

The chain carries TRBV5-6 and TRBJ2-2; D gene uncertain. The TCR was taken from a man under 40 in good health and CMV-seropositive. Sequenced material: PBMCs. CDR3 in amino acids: CASSLVQNKNTGELFF. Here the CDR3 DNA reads TGTGCCAGCAGCTTGGTACAGAACAAGAACACCGGGGAGCTGTTTTTT.